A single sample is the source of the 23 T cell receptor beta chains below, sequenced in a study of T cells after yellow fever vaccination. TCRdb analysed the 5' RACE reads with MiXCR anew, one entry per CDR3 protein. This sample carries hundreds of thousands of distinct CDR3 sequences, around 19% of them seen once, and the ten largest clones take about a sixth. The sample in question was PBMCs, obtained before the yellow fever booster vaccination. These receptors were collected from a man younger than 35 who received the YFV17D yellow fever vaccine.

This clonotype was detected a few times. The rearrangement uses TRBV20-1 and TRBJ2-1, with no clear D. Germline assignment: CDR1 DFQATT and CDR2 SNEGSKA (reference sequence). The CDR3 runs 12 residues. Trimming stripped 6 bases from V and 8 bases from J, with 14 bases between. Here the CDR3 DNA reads TGCAGTGCCATCTGGTATCGCGATGAGCAGTTCTTC. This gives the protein CSAIWYRDEQFF.

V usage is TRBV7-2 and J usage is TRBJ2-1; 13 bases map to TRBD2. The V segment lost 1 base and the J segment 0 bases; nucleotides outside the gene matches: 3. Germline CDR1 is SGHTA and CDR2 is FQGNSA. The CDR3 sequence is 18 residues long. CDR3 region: CASSLDRTSGGSYNEQFF. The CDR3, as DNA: TGTGCCAGCAGCTTAGATCGGACTAGCGGGGGCTCCTACAATGAGCAGTTCTTC.

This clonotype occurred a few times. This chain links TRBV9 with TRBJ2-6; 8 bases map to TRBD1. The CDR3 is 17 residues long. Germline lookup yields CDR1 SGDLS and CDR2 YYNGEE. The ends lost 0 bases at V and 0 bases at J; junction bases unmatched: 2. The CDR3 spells CASSVGTGISGANVLTF. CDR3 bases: TGTGCCAGCAGCGTAGGGACAGGGATCTCTGGGGCCAACGTCCTGACTTTC.

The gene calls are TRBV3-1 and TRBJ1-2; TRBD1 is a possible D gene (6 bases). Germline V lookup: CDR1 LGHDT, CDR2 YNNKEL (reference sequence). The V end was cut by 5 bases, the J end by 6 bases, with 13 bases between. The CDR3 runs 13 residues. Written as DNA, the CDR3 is TGTGCCAGCAGCTCACGACAGGAGAATGGCTACACCTTC. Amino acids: CASSSRQENGYTF.

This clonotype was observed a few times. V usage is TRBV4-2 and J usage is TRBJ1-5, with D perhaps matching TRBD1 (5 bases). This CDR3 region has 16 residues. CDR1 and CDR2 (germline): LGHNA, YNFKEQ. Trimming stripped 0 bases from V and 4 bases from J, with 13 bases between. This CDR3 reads CASSQDLSRGNQPQHF. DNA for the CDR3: TGTGCCAGCAGCCAAGATCTTAGTAGGGGAAATCAGCCCCAGCATTTT.

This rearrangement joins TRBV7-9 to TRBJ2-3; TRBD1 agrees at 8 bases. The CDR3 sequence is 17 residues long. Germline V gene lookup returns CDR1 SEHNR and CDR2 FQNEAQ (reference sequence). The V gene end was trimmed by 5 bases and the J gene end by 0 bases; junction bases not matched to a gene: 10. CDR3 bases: TGTGCCAGCAGCAACCGACAGACAGGGGCTAGCACAGATACGCAGTATTTT. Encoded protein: CASSNRQTGASTDTQYF. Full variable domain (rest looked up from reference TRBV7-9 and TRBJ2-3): DTGVSQNPRHKITKRGQNVTFRCDPISEHNRLYWYRQTLGQGPEFLTYFQNEAQLEKSRLLSDRFSAERPKGSFSTLEIQRTEQGDSAMYLCASSNRQTGASTDTQYFGPGTRLTVL.

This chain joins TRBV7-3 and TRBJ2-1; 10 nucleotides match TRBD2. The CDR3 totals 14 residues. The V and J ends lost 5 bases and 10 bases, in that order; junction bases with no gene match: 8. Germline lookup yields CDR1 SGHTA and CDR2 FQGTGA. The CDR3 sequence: CASSLRGSGGEQFF. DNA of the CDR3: TGTGCCAGCAGCCTCCGTGGTAGCGGGGGGGAGCAGTTCTTC.

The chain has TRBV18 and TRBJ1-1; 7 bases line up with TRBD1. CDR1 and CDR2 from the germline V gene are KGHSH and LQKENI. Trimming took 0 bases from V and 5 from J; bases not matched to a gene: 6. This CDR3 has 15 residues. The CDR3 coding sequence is TGTGCCAGCTCACCACCGGCTGGCAGGGGGACTGAAGCTTTCTTT. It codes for CASSPPAGRGTEAFF.

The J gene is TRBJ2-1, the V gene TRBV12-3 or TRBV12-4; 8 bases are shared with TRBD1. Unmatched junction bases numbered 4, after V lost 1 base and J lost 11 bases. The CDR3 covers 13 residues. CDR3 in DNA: TGTGCCAGCAGTTTAGAGGACAGGGCTAAGCAGTTCTTC. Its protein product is CASSLEDRAKQFF.

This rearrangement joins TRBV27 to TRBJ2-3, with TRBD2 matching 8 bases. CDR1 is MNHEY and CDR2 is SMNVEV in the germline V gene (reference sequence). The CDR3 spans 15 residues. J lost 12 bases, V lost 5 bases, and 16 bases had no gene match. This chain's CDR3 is CASSPHPRAGAPQYF. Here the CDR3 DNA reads TGTGCCAGCAGTCCGCACCCCAGAGCGGGGGCCCCTCAGTATTTT.

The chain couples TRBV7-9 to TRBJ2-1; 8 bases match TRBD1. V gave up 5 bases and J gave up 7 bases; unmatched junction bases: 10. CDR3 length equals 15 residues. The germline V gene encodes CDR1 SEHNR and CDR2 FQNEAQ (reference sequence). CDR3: CASSLSDRGRNEQFF. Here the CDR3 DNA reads TGTGCCAGCAGCCTATCTGACAGGGGTAGGAATGAGCAGTTCTTC. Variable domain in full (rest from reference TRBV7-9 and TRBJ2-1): DTGVSQNPRHKITKRGQNVTFRCDPISEHNRLYWYRQTLGQGPEFLTYFQNEAQLEKSRLLSDRFSAERPKGSFSTLEIQRTEQGDSAMYLCASSLSDRGRNEQFFGPGTRLTVL.

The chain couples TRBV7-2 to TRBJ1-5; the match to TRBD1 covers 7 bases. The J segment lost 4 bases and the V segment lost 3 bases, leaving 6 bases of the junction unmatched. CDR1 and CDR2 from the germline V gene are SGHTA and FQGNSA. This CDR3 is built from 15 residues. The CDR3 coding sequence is TGTGCCAGCAGCTTTGCAGGGGGAACGAATCAGCCCCAGCATTTT. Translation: CASSFAGGTNQPQHF. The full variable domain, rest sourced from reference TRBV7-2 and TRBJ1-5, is GAGVSQSPSNKVTEKGKDVELRCDPISGHTALYWYRQSLGQGLEFLIYFQGNSAPDKSGLPSDRFSAERTGGSVSTLTIQRTQQEDSAVYLCASSFAGGTNQPQHFGDGTRLSIL.

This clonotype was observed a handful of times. The chain's CDR3 is CASSLGALTGELFF. The CDR3 nucleotides read TGTGCCAGCAGTTTAGGAGCCCTCACCGGGGAGCTGTTTTTT. V is TRBV12-3 or TRBV12-4 and J is TRBJ2-2; D gene ambiguous. The CDR3 runs to 14 residues. V shed 1 base and J shed 4 bases, with 7 bases lying between them.

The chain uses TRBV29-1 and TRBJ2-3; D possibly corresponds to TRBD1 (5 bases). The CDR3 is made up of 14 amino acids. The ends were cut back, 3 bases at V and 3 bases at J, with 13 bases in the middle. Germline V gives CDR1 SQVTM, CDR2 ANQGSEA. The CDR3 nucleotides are TGCAGCGTTGACGACAGCATCTCAACAGATACGCAGTATTTT. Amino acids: CSVDDSISTDTQYF.

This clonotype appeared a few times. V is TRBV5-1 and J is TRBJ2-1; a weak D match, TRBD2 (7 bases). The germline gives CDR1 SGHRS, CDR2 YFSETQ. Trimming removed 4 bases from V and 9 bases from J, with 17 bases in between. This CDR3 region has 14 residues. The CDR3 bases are TGCGCCAGCAGCAACGGGGGGCCGTCGGTTGAGCAGTTCTTC. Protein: CASSNGGPSVEQFF. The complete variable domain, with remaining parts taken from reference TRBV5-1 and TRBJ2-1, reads KAGVTQTPRYLIKTRGQQVTLSCSPISGHRSVSWYQQTPGQGLQFLFEYFSETQRNKGNFPGRFSGRQFSNSRSEMNVSTLELGDSALYLCASSNGGPSVEQFFGPGTRLTVL.

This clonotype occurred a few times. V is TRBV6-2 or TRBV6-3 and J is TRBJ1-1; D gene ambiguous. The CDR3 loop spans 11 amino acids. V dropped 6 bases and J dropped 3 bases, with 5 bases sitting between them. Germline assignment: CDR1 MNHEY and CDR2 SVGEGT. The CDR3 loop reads CASRLYTEAFF. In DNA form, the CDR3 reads TGTGCCAGCAGATTATACACTGAAGCTTTCTTT.

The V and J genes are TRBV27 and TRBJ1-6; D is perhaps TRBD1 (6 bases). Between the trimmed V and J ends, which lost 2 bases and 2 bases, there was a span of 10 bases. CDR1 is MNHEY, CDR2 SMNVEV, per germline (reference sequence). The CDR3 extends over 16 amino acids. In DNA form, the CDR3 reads TGTGCCAGCAGTTTACGACAGGACCCCTATAATTCACCCCTCCACTTT. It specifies CASSLRQDPYNSPLHF.

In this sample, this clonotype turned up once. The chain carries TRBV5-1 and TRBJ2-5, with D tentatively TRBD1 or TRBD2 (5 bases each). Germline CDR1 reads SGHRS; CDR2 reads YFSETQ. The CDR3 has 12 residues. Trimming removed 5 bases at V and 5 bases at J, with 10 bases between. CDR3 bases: TGCGCCAGCAGAAATGAGGGGGAGACCCAGTACTTC. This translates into CASRNEGETQYF. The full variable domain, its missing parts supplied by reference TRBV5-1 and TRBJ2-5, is KAGVTQTPRYLIKTRGQQVTLSCSPISGHRSVSWYQQTPGQGLQFLFEYFSETQRNKGNFPGRFSGRQFSNSRSEMNVSTLELGDSALYLCASRNEGETQYFGPGTRLLVL.

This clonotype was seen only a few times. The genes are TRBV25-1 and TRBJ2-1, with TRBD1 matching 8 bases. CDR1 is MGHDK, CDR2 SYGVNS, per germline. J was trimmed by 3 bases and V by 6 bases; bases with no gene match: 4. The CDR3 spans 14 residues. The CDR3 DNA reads TGTGCCAGCAGCTCGGGACAGGTCTACAATGAGCAGTTCTTC. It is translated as CASSSGQVYNEQFF.

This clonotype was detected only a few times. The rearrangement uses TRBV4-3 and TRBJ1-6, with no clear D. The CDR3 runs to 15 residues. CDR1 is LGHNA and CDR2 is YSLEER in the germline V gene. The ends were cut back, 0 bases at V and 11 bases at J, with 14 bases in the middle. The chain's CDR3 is CASSQDPVGRTPLHF. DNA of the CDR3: TGCGCCAGCAGCCAAGATCCTGTAGGGCGGACACCCCTCCACTTT.

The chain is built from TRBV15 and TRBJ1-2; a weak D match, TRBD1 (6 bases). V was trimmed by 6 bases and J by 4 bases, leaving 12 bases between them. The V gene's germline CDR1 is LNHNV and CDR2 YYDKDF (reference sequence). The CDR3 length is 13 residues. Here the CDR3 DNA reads TGTGCCACCAGTGAAGGGGGGTCCTATGGCTACACCTTC. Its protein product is CATSEGGSYGYTF.

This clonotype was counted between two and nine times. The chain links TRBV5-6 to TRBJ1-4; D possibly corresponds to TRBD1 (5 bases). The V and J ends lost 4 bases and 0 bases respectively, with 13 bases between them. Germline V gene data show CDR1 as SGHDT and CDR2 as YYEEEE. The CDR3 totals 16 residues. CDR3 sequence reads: CASSPRRDATNEKLFF. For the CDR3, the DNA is TGTGCCAGCAGCCCACGGAGGGACGCAACTAATGAAAAACTGTTTTTT.

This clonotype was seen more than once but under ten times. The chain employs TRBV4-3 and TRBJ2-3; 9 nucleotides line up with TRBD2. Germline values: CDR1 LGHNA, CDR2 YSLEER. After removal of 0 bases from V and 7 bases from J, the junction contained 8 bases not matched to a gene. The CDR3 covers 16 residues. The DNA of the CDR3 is TGCGCCAGCAGCCAAGATCTAAGCGGGGGGTCAAATACGCAGTATTTT. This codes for CASSQDLSGGSNTQYF.